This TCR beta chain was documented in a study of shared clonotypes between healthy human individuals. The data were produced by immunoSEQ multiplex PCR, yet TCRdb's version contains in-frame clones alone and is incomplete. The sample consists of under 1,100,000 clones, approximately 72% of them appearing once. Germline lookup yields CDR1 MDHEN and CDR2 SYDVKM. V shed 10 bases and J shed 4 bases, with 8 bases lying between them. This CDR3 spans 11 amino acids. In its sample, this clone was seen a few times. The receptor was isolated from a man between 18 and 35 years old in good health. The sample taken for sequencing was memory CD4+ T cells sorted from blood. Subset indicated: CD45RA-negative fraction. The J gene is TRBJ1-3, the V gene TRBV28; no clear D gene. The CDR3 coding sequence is TGTGCCACCGAAGGCGGAAACACCATATATTTT. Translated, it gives CATEGGNTIYF.